What follows describes a single TCR beta chain. Its target is unknown. The entry originates in a study of cytomegalovirus exposure and HLA in healthy donors. Findings and limits, study-wide: Many donors carried some public TCRs, although rarity characterized most TCR sequences.

Generated by immunoSEQ multiplex PCR, the TCRdb table keeps only in-frame clones and is missing some. The data contain some 340,000 clones, roughly 90% of them singletons. The CDR3 extends over 14 amino acids. Between the trimmed V and J ends, which lost 0 bases and 7 bases, there was a span of 12 bases. Per germline, CDR1 MNHEY and CDR2 SVGAGI. This TCR was sampled from a young woman in good health and CMV-seropositive. Sequencing input: PBMCs. The chain couples TRBV6-5 to TRBJ1-2; D gene unclear. The CDR3 reads CASSYSTHLGGYTF. Written as DNA, the CDR3 is TGTGCCAGCAGTTACTCAACCCACCTTGGTGGCTACACCTTC.